This T cell receptor beta chain was found in a study of cytomegalovirus exposure and HLA in healthy donors. The PCR used 60 Vbeta and 13 Jbeta primers. This table comes from immunoSEQ multiplex PCR, and its TCRdb copy is limited to in-frame clones, with some not included. Of some 79,000 clones listed, 60% to 85% are singletons. The CDR3 consists of 16 residues. V lost 3 bases, J lost 7 bases, and 10 bases stayed unmatched. Germline lookup yields CDR1 MDHEN and CDR2 SYDVKM. The chain has TRBV28 and TRBJ2-3, with 10 bases lining up with TRBD2. The receptor was isolated from a male donor in good health and CMV-seropositive. Material for sequencing was PBMCs. As DNA, the CDR3 is TGTGCCAGCAGTTTCATTCTAGCGGGAGCTGAACATACGCAGTATTTT. Translating gives CASSFILAGAEHTQYF. The full variable domain, in which reference TRBV28 and TRBJ2-3 provide the parts outside the CDR3, is DVKVTQSSRYLVKRTGEKVFLECVQDMDHENMFWYRQDPGLGLRLIYFSYDVKMKEKGDIPEGYSVSREKKERFSLILESASTNQTSMYLCASSFILAGAEHTQYFGPGTRLTVL.